The 18 T cell receptor beta chains in this list originate from one sample, sequenced in a study of T cells in Graves' hyperthyroidism and ophthalmopathy (dated by TCRdb to the late 2010s). The library relied on multiplex PCR. The sequencer listed for this sample is Illumina HiSeq 2000. The TCR beta CDR3 regions were amplified from RNA transcripts. A first-round RT-PCR of the TCR CDR3 used the HTBI primer set with the Qiagen OneStep RT-PCR kit. Using fastp trimming at Q25 and MiXCR clonotype assembly, TCRdb reanalyzed the public sequencing data and kept in-frame beta chains. Every entry covers one CDR3 protein and lists the most common genes and DNA from its rows. The sample contains roughly 420,000 distinct CDR3 sequences, about 15% of them found a single time. The ten biggest clones cover just under 8% of the sample. The sequenced material came from blood. These receptors were taken from a woman aged 18-30 years with Graves' hyperthyroidism.

This clonotype appeared many times. The chain employs TRBV12-3 or TRBV12-4 and TRBJ1-5, with D tentatively TRBD1 (6 bases). The CDR3 runs to 16 residues. With 5 bases removed from V and 4 bases from J, the gap between germline ends came to 18 bases. In DNA form, the CDR3 reads TGTGCCAGCAGTGAAGATCGACAGGATGGGAATCAGCCCCAGCATTTT. Its translation is CASSEDRQDGNQPQHF.

About this clonotype itself: One junction end does not reproduce the germline sequence, and a read error may be involved. The chain is built from TRBV9 and TRBJ2-5; D is perhaps TRBD2 (7 bases). The CDR3 has 14 amino acids. In germline, CDR1 is SGDLS, CDR2 YYNGEE. Written as DNA, the CDR3 is TGTGCCAGCAGCGTAGAGGGGGGGCCTGAGACCCAGCACTTC. Its protein is CASSVEGGPETQHF.

This clonotype appeared a few times. This CDR3 is CASSRALQETQYF. The CDR3 DNA is TGTGCCAGTAGTAGGGCCCTACAAGAGACCCAGTACTTC. This chain uses TRBV19 with TRBJ2-5, with D unresolved. The germline V and J ends were trimmed by 4 bases and 2 bases, with 8 bases remaining between them. The CDR3 has 13 amino acids. CDR1 is LNHDA and CDR2 is SQIVND in the germline V gene (reference sequence).

Only a few counts were recorded for this clonotype. One end of the junction is discordant with germline, which a read error may explain. V gene TRBV12-5 combines with J gene TRBJ1-2; D unclear. This CDR3 is built from 13 residues. Germline V gives CDR1 LGHNT, CDR2 FRNRAP. The CDR3 sequence is CANGSTGLYGYTF. The CDR3 DNA sequence: TGTGCTAATGGTTCTACGGGGTTGTATGGCTACACCTTC.

The gene calls are TRBV4-1 and TRBJ1-3; D not certain. V lost 0 bases and J 2 bases, leaving 8 bases between the germline ends. The CDR3 has 15 residues. Germline lookup yields CDR1 MGHRA and CDR2 YSYEKL. In DNA form, the CDR3 reads TGCGCCAGCAGCCAAGAGACGAGGGCTGGAAACACCATATATTTT. It translates to CASSQETRAGNTIYF.

This chain links TRBV20-1 with TRBJ2-7; 16 bases agree with TRBD2. Germline lookup yields CDR1 DFQATT and CDR2 SNEGSKA (reference sequence). V was pared by 3 bases and J by 3 bases, with 2 bases of the junction left unmatched. This CDR3 has 15 residues. In DNA, the CDR3 is TGCAGTGCTAGGGGGACTAGCGGGAGGGGCTACGAGCAGTACTTC. It is translated as CSARGTSGRGYEQYF.

The chain uses TRBV28 and TRBJ1-2; perhaps TRBD1 as D (5 bases). The CDR3 loop spans 13 amino acids. V lost 10 bases and J 4 bases, leaving 16 bases between the germline ends. Germline CDR1 MDHEN, CDR2 SYDVKM. Here the CDR3 reads CATREQGLYGYTF. The DNA of the CDR3 is TGTGCCACCAGGGAGCAGGGCCTCTATGGCTACACCTTC.

This clonotype has at least ten counts. The chain couples TRBV4-2 to TRBJ2-7; 10 bases are a match to TRBD2. CDR3 size: 18 residues. The V segment lost 0 bases and the J segment 1 base; nucleotides outside the gene matches: 9. Germline-derived CDR1 and CDR2 are LGHNA and YNFKEQ. The chain's CDR3 is CASSQEGSSGRISYEQYF. The CDR3 coding sequence is TGTGCCAGCAGCCAAGAGGGAAGTAGCGGGAGGATTTCCTACGAGCAGTACTTC.

The chain joins TRBV3-1 to TRBJ1-2; TRBD1 agrees at 8 bases. The CDR3 loop spans 14 amino acids. The V gene end was trimmed by 1 base and the J gene end by 8 bases; junction bases not matched to a gene: 6. CDR1 and CDR2 (germline): LGHDT, YNNKEL (reference sequence). The CDR3 coding sequence is TGTGCCAGCAGCCAAGTGATGGACAGGGACGGCTACACCTTC. Protein: CASSQVMDRDGYTF. Complete variable domain (other parts from reference TRBV3-1 and TRBJ1-2): DTAVSQTPKYLVTQMGNDKSIKCEQNLGHDTMYWYKQDSKKFLKIMFSYNNKELIINETVPNRFSPKSPDKAHLNLHINSLELGDSAVYFCASSQVMDRDGYTFGSGTRLTVV.

This clonotype was detected ten times or more. The chain employs TRBV11-3 and TRBJ1-1; D remains ambiguous. CDR1 is SGHNT, CDR2 YENEEA, per germline. The CDR3 contains 14 residues. Trimming took 2 bases from V and 4 from J, leaving 11 bases between them. The CDR3 loop is CASSLMEGGTEAFF. CDR3 in DNA: TGTGCCAGCAGCTTAATGGAGGGAGGCACTGAAGCTTTCTTT.

There are many counts of this clonotype. The chain carries TRBV6-1 and TRBJ2-1; 12 nucleotides line up with TRBD1. CDR3 size: 17 residues. V trimming: 8 bases; J trimming: 4 bases; junction bases outside the gene matches: 12. Germline V CDR1 and CDR2: MNHNS, SASEGT. CDR3 in amino acids: CASRDRGQQYFYNEQFF. CDR3 DNA sequence: TGTGCCAGCCGGGACAGGGGGCAACAATACTTTTACAATGAGCAGTTCTTC.

This clonotype was picked up a small number of times. The chain combines TRBV7-3 with TRBJ2-3; 11 nucleotides match TRBD1. Germline V gene lookup returns CDR1 SGHTA and CDR2 FQGTGA. CDR3 length: 14 amino acids. The trim removed 4 bases at V and 7 bases at J, leaving 4 bases unmatched. The CDR3 DNA follows: TGTGCCAGCAGCTCGGGACAGGGGGAGAATACGCAGTATTTT. It is translated as CASSSGQGENTQYF.

The sample holds many counts of this clonotype. J is TRBJ2-3 and V is TRBV7-9; TRBD2 agrees at 7 bases. J lost 0 bases, V lost 5 bases, and 8 bases had no gene match. CDR1 and CDR2 (germline): SEHNR, FQNEAQ (reference sequence). CDR3 length: 16 amino acids. CDR3 in DNA: TGTGCCAGCAGCCCCGGGACTATATTCAGCACAGATACGCAGTATTTT. This sequence encodes CASSPGTIFSTDTQYF.

This clonotype occurred many times. The rearrangement uses TRBV11-1 and TRBJ2-7; possible D gene TRBD1, 5 bases. Germline loops: CDR1 SGHAT, CDR2 FQDESV (reference sequence). Trimming took 6 bases from V and 2 from J, leaving 11 bases between them. The CDR3 is made up of 13 amino acids. The CDR3 DNA sequence: TGTGCCAGCAGGAACAGGAGCACCTACGAGCAGTACTTC. Amino acids: CASRNRSTYEQYF.

This clonotype came up many times. CDR3 region: CASSYGADTGYTF. The CDR3 DNA follows: TGTGCCAGCAGTTACGGAGCGGATACGGGCTACACCTTC. The chain uses TRBV6-5 and TRBJ1-2; D is undetermined. Looked up from germline, CDR1 is MNHEY and CDR2 is SVGAGI. There are 13 residues in the CDR3. Trimming left V 2 bases short and J 8 bases short, with 12 bases between.

This clonotype was observed a single time. This chain connects TRBV2 to TRBJ2-7; 9 bases agree with TRBD2. The CDR3 has 14 residues. Germline V gives CDR1 SNHLY, CDR2 FYNNEI. Trimming at V came to 4 bases and at J to 3 bases, leaving 4 bases not matched to a gene. In DNA, the CDR3 is TGTGCCAGCAGTGGCGGGACTAGCTACTACGAGCAGTACTTC. It specifies CASSGGTSYYEQYF.

This clonotype was recorded at least ten times. The DNA of the CDR3 is TGTGCCAGCAGTTTTAACAGGGGCACAGATACGCAGTATTTT. Translated, it gives CASSFNRGTDTQYF. This chain connects TRBV12-3 or TRBV12-4 to TRBJ2-3; D possibly corresponds to TRBD1 (6 bases). V lost 3 bases to trimming and J lost 1 base, with 8 bases between them. The CDR3 covers 14 residues.

This clonotype was counted many times. The chain carries TRBV3-1 and TRBJ2-4; D ambiguous. Trimming pared 1 base from V and 14 bases from J, leaving 12 bases between. Germline-derived CDR1 and CDR2 are LGHDT and YNNKEL (reference sequence). The CDR3 sequence is 12 residues long. The CDR3 sequence: CASSQAGEFKYF. Here the CDR3 DNA reads TGTGCCAGCAGCCAAGCCGGTGAGTTCAAGTACTTC.